The rows below give T cell receptor beta chains drawn from one sample of a study of regulatory T cells in long-lasting Graves disease. TCRdb re-called the multiplex PCR reads with MiXCR, one entry per CDR3 protein. The profile shows roughly 530,000 distinct CDR3 sequences, 15% to 20% of them singletons. The sample was also reused in another study, on T cells in Graves' hyperthyroidism and ophthalmopathy.

The sample in question was peripheral blood mononuclear cells (PBMCs), obtained at new diagnosis, from a patient treated with antithyroid drugs. Receptors were obtained from a woman aged 35-65 years with Graves disease. Each CDR3 is given with its conserved first and last residue. D genes are given only for firm matches. A clone size is listed for some rows: how often the clone was seen (once, few, many), or a class if it is expanded.

v_gene	d_gene	j_gene	abundance	CDR3nt	CDR3aa
TRBV12-3/TRBV12-4	NA	TRBJ1-1	many	TGTGCCAGCTATGGAGGGGGGCCTGAAGCTTTCTTT	CASYGGGPEAFF
TRBV3-1	NA	TRBJ1-3	NA	TGTGCCAGCAGCGGCCGGAGTTGGGGGGGAAACACCATATATTTT	CASSGRSWGGNTIYF
TRBV27	TRBD1	TRBJ2-1	few	TGTGCCAGCAGTACACGGGACAGCAATGAGCAGTTCTTC	CASSTRDSNEQFF
TRBV5-1	NA	TRBJ1-1	NA	TGCGCCAGCAGCTTGTTCACGAACACTGAAGCTTTCTTT	CASSLFTNTEAFF
TRBV3-1	NA	TRBJ1-2	many	TGTGCCAGCAGCCAAGTAGCCGGGGGCAGTAACTATGGCTACACCTTC	CASSQVAGGSNYGYTF
TRBV19	TRBD1	TRBJ2-1	NA	TGTGCCAGTAGTATGTCTGGACAGGGGACCTACAATGAGCAGTTCTTC	CASSMSGQGTYNEQFF
TRBV5-1	TRBD1	TRBJ1-4	NA	TGCGCCAGCAGCTCCGGGACAGCCGATGAAAGACTGTTTTTT	CASSSGTADERLFF
TRBV6-2/TRBV6-3	TRBD2	TRBJ2-5	many	TGTGCCAGCAGCAAGGCGGGGGGGCAAGAGACCCAGTACTTC	CASSKAGGQETQYF
TRBV28	TRBD2	TRBJ2-1	NA	TGTGCCAGCAGCCGGGGGGGGGCGGAGTACAATGAGCAGTTCTTC	CASSRGGAEYNEQFF
TRBV11-2	TRBD1	TRBJ1-1	many	TGTGCCAGCAGCTACGGCAGGGGGAGTACTGAAGCTTTCTTT	CASSYGRGSTEAFF
TRBV20-1	NA	TRBJ1-1	NA	TGCAGTGCCAGCTCCCCCCTACAGGGGAACACTGAAGCTTTCTTT	CSASSPLQGNTEAFF
TRBV12-3/TRBV12-4	NA	TRBJ2-7	few	TGTGCCAGCGCCGAGGGGCCTCCCTACGAGCAGTACTTC	CASAEGPPYEQYF
TRBV28	NA	TRBJ1-2	few	TGTGCCAGCAGTCTCGGACAGCAAGGCTACACCTTC	CASSLGQQGYTF
TRBV30	NA	TRBJ1-6	NA	TGTGCCTGGAGTGAACCCTCCTGGGGCTCCTATAATTCACCCCTCCACTTT	CAWSEPSWGSYNSPLHF
TRBV12-3/TRBV12-4	NA	TRBJ1-6	NA	TGTGCCAGCAGTTTAGCGGTCGATAATTCACCCCTCCACTTT	CASSLAVDNSPLHF
TRBV20-1	NA	TRBJ1-4	many	TGCAGTGCTGCCGGGACGGGCGAAAAACTGTTTTTT	CSAAGTGEKLFF
TRBV27	NA	TRBJ2-2	few	TGTGCCAGCAGTCGCCCCCGGGGTGAGGGTACCGGGGAGCTGTTTTTT	CASSRPRGEGTGELFF
TRBV5-1	TRBD1	TRBJ1-1	many	TGCGCCAGCAGGCCGGGACAGGGAACTGAAGCTTTCTTT	CASRPGQGTEAFF
TRBV5-1	NA	TRBJ2-7	many	TGCGCCAGCAGCTTGGGAAGTGGGTTCTACGAGCAGTACTTC	CASSLGSGFYEQYF
TRBV19	NA	TRBJ1-5	NA	TGTGCCAGTACATCGGCAGGATATCAGCCCCAGCATTTT	CASTSAGYQPQHF
TRBV13	TRBD2	TRBJ2-1	many	TGTGCCAGCAGCTATAGCGGGGGGCCAGAAACGAATGAGCAGTTCTTC	CASSYSGGPETNEQFF
TRBV12-3/TRBV12-4	NA	TRBJ2-3	many	TGTGCCAGCACCTCGGAGGGCACAGATACGCAGTATTTT	CASTSEGTDTQYF
TRBV29-1	TRBD1	TRBJ2-1	many	TGCAGCGCTGGGACAGACTACAATGAGCAGTTCTTC	CSAGTDYNEQFF
TRBV10-3	TRBD2	TRBJ2-3	many	TGTGCCATCAGTGAGTCGCCACTAGCGGCGAGATCAGATACGCAGTATTTT	CAISESPLAARSDTQYF
TRBV10-3	TRBD2	TRBJ2-3	NA	TGTGCCATCACCGGGGGGGGCCAAGAGGCAGATACGCAGTATTTT	CAITGGGQEADTQYF
TRBV9	NA	TRBJ1-2	few	TGTGCCAGCAGCGTAGAAGGTCGAAACTATGGCTACACCTTC	CASSVEGRNYGYTF
TRBV28	TRBD2	TRBJ2-7	few	TGTGCCAGTATTGCGGCTAGCGGGGGCCGCCTCTTGAGGGAGCAGTACTTC	CASIAASGGRLLREQYF
TRBV6-5	TRBD2	TRBJ2-7	many	TGTGCCAGCAGTTATGGCGGGGGGATCTACGAGCAGTACTTC	CASSYGGGIYEQYF
TRBV19	TRBD2	TRBJ2-1	NA	TGTGCCAGTAGTATTACAGCCGGGGGGGGCTCTTACAATGAGCAGTTCTTC	CASSITAGGGSYNEQFF
TRBV18	TRBD1	TRBJ1-1	few	TGTGCCAGCTCACCACTCACGGGACAGGGAAGTACTGAAGCTTTCTTT	CASSPLTGQGSTEAFF
TRBV2	NA	TRBJ2-5	many	TGTGCCAGCGGACCGAAGGAGACCCAGTACTTC	CASGPKETQYF
TRBV2	NA	TRBJ2-1	many	TGTGCCAGCAGTGAGGGTCTCTCCTACAATGAGCAGTTCTTC	CASSEGLSYNEQFF
TRBV4-1	NA	TRBJ2-7	NA	TGCGCCAGCAGCCCGGCCCCGGAGGACGAGCAGTACTTC	CASSPAPEDEQYF
TRBV11-2	NA	TRBJ1-3	many	TGTGCCAGCAGCTTAAATGGTCTCAGAGGCTCTGGAAACACCATATATTTT	CASSLNGLRGSGNTIYF
TRBV4-1	NA	TRBJ1-1	many	TGCGCCAGCAGCCAAGGTGGCTACTATTTGAACACTGAAGCTTTCTTT	CASSQGGYYLNTEAFF
TRBV7-6	TRBD1	TRBJ1-1	many	TGTGCCAGCAGCCCCCGGACAGGGTCTGAAGCTTTCTTT	CASSPRTGSEAFF
TRBV29-1	TRBD1	TRBJ1-3	many	TGCAGCGTTGGAAAAACAGGGGACGCCTTCTCTGGAAACACCATATATTTT	CSVGKTGDAFSGNTIYF
TRBV5-4	NA	TRBJ1-2	few	TGTGCCAGCAGCTTGGGAGAACTACTGCTGCCTAACTATGGCTACACCTTC	CASSLGELLLPNYGYTF
TRBV3-1	NA	TRBJ1-6	many	TGTGCCAGCAGCCCGAGGACACAACGCGTGACACCCCTCCACTTT	CASSPRTQRVTPLHF
TRBV19	TRBD2	TRBJ2-7	few	TGTGCCTCAAGCGGGGGGGCCTACGAGCAGTACTTC	CASSGGAYEQYF
TRBV5-4	NA	TRBJ2-2	NA	TGTGCCAGCAGCCCAGCCGAGAAGGGCAGCACCGGGGAGCTGTTTTTT	CASSPAEKGSTGELFF
TRBV5-1	TRBD2	TRBJ2-3	few	TGCGCCAGCAGCCCCGGACTAGCGGAGAGCACAGATACGCAGTATTTT	CASSPGLAESTDTQYF
TRBV3-1	TRBD1	TRBJ2-2	many	TGTGCCAGCTCACGGCAGGGGGCCACCGGGGAGCTGTTTTTT	CASSRQGATGELFF
TRBV2	NA	TRBJ1-5	few	TGTGCCAGCAGTCCCTCCGGGGCGGGAGAAAATCAGCCCCAGCATTTT	CASSPSGAGENQPQHF
TRBV11-2	NA	TRBJ2-2	many	TGTGCCAGCAGCTTAGCGGGGCTGAACACCGGGGAGCTGTTTTTT	CASSLAGLNTGELFF
TRBV6-2/TRBV6-3	NA	TRBJ1-1	many	TGTGCCAGCAGTTACTCTGGGTGGGGAACTGAAGCTTTCTTT	CASSYSGWGTEAFF
TRBV11-2	NA	TRBJ1-2	NA	TGTGCCAGCAGCCCGACTAACAGCTACAGCGATACTAACTATGGCTACACCTTC	CASSPTNSYSDTNYGYTF
TRBV28	NA	TRBJ2-5	many	TGTGCCAGCAGTTTTGGGACGGAAGAGACCCAGTACTTC	CASSFGTEETQYF
TRBV28	NA	TRBJ2-5	many	TGTGCCAGCAGTCCCGGGTCGACCCAGTACTTC	CASSPGSTQYF
TRBV5-1	NA	TRBJ1-1	few	TGCGCCAGCAGCGTCTCAAGGGAGGCCGACACTGAAGCTTTCTTT	CASSVSREADTEAFF